The 25 T cell receptor beta chains given below trace back to one sample, sequenced in a study of blood T cell repertoires in COVID-19. This table comes from immunoSEQ multiplex PCR, and its TCRdb copy is limited to in-frame clones, with some not included. This repertoire shows about 140,000 clones, 80% found once; its top ten account for approximately 3.5%. The sample taken for sequencing was peripheral blood. These receptors were taken from a man between 65 and 79 years old who had recovered from COVID-19.

In DNA, the CDR3 is TGCGCCAGCAGCCAACGGCAGGGGATACGCGGCTACACCTTC. It is translated as CASSQRQGIRGYTF. The chain couples TRBV4-1 to TRBJ1-2; maybe TRBD1 (6 bases). Germline CDR1 reads MGHRA; CDR2 reads YSYEKL. V was shortened by 2 bases and J by 8 bases, with 15 bases between the two germline ends. This CDR3 comprises 14 residues.

The chain links TRBV7-9 to TRBJ2-3; 8 nucleotides match TRBD1. This CDR3 region has 15 residues. Trimming at V came to 4 bases and at J to 4 bases, leaving 7 bases not matched to a gene. The germline gives CDR1 SEHNR, CDR2 FQNEAQ (reference sequence). For the CDR3, the DNA is TGTGCCAGCAGCTCCGGACAGGGTGCGGCAGATACGCAGTATTTT. Its translation: CASSSGQGAADTQYF.

The V gene is TRBV27, the J gene TRBJ1-2; possibly TRBD1 for D (5 bases). Trimming removed 5 bases at V and 2 bases at J, with 15 bases between. Germline-derived CDR1 and CDR2 are MNHEY and SMNVEV (reference sequence). CDR3 length: 15 residues. CDR3 protein: CASSGTGASNYGYTF. CDR3 in DNA: TGTGCCAGCAGTGGTACAGGAGCATCGAACTATGGCTACACCTTC.

This chain connects TRBV12-3 or TRBV12-4 to TRBJ1-4, with D uncertain. Trimming took 2 bases from V and 8 from J, leaving 9 bases between them. The CDR3 loop spans 13 amino acids. This CDR3 is CASSLSAAEKLFF. In nucleotides, the CDR3 is TGTGCCAGCAGTTTATCTGCGGCGGAAAAACTGTTTTTT.

This clone was counted between two and nine times. The rearrangement joins TRBV4-2 to TRBJ1-1, with D unresolved. Germline V CDR1 and CDR2: LGHNA, YNFKEQ. The CDR3 has 11 amino acids. V lost 0 bases, J lost 7 bases, and 3 bases lay in between. The CDR3 DNA follows: TGTGCCAGCAGCCAAGAGCGTGAAGCTTTCTTT. It translates to CASSQEREAFF.

In its sample, this clone was seen a few times. The chain recombines TRBV5-1 with TRBJ1-1; D might be TRBD1 (6 bases). CDR1 SGHRS and CDR2 YFSETQ come from the germline V gene. V lost 4 bases and J lost 4, with 17 bases in between. CDR3 length: 15 residues. The CDR3 DNA sequence: TGCGCCAGCAGCCCCTCGCCAGGGGTTGTCACTGAAGCTTTCTTT. Protein product: CASSPSPGVVTEAFF. The entire variable domain, with the rest obtained from reference TRBV5-1 and TRBJ1-1, is as follows: KAGVTQTPRYLIKTRGQQVTLSCSPISGHRSVSWYQQTPGQGLQFLFEYFSETQRNKGNFPGRFSGRQFSNSRSEMNVSTLELGDSALYLCASSPSPGVVTEAFFGQGTRLTVV.

This clone was observed once. The CDR3 sequence: CASSPGTGPTGELFF. Written as DNA, the CDR3 is TGCGCCAGCAGCCCGGGGACAGGGCCCACCGGGGAGCTGTTTTTT. V is TRBV5-1 and J is TRBJ2-2, with TRBD1 matching 9 bases. The V segment lost 4 bases and the J segment 4 bases; nucleotides outside the gene matches: 5. The CDR3 is made up of 15 amino acids. Germline values: CDR1 SGHRS, CDR2 YFSETQ.

The chain carries TRBV6-6 and TRBJ2-1, with D maybe TRBD2 (6 bases). This CDR3 contains 14 residues. The V end lost 8 bases, the J end lost 3 bases, and 14 bases lay between the germline ends. Germline loops: CDR1 MNHNY, CDR2 SVGAGI (reference sequence). CDR3 sequence (DNA): TGTGCCAGCTCCATAGCGGACCTCTACAATGAGCAGTTCTTC. This gives the protein CASSIADLYNEQFF.

In its sample, this clone was seen once. The chain carries TRBV25-1 and TRBJ1-4; D possibly corresponds to TRBD1 (6 bases). Trimming shortened V by 4 bases and J by 3 bases, and 15 bases separated the two germline ends. Germline V CDR1 and CDR2: MGHDK, SYGVNS. The CDR3 extends over 16 amino acids. This CDR3 is CASSGVGQIPNEKLFF. CDR3 in DNA: TGTGCCAGCAGTGGGGTTGGACAGATACCTAATGAAAAACTGTTTTTT.

This clone was seen a handful of times. V and J are TRBV28 and TRBJ1-3, with a weak D call TRBD1 (5 bases). V gave up 4 bases and J gave up 0 bases, with 16 bases separating them. CDR1 is MDHEN and CDR2 is SYDVKM in the germline V gene. The CDR3 is made up of 17 amino acids. DNA for the CDR3: TGTGCCAGCAGTTCTCTAGACAGCCGCAGCTCTGGAAACACCATATATTTT. Protein: CASSSLDSRSSGNTIYF. The whole variable domain, remainder taken from reference TRBV28 and TRBJ1-3, is DVKVTQSSRYLVKRTGEKVFLECVQDMDHENMFWYRQDPGLGLRLIYFSYDVKMKEKGDIPEGYSVSREKKERFSLILESASTNQTSMYLCASSSLDSRSSGNTIYFGEGSWLTVV.

The chain is built from TRBV19 and TRBJ1-3, with 8 nucleotides matching TRBD1. The junction had 2 bases not matched to a gene; V was cut back by 8 bases and J by 2 bases. The CDR3 sequence is 13 residues long. Germline V gene data show CDR1 as LNHDA and CDR2 as SQIVND (reference sequence). In nucleotides, the CDR3 is TGTGCCAGTGGACAGGGCGCTGGAAACACCATATATTTT. Translation: CASGQGAGNTIYF.

This sequence joins TRBV29-1 and TRBJ2-5; TRBD2 is a possible D gene (6 bases). CDR1 SQVTM and CDR2 ANQGSEA come from the germline V gene. The ends were cut back, 2 bases at V and 4 bases at J, with 8 bases in the middle. This CDR3 region has 12 residues. The CDR3 loop reads CSVEQGGETQYF. CDR3 bases: TGCAGCGTTGAACAGGGAGGAGAGACCCAGTACTTC.

V gene TRBV6-5 combines with J gene TRBJ2-3, with D possibly being TRBD2 (6 bases). The CDR3 totals 16 residues. The V gene's germline CDR1 is MNHEY and CDR2 SVGAGI. V was trimmed by 1 base and J by 1 base, leaving 12 bases between them. CDR3 nucleotides: TGTGCCAGCAGTTACTATCAGGGAGGCGGCACAGATACGCAGTATTTT. It codes for CASSYYQGGGTDTQYF.

The V call is TRBV11-3, the J call TRBJ1-1; D is undetermined. CDR1 and CDR2 from the germline V gene are SGHNT and YENEEA. This CDR3 is built from 12 residues. V lost 0 bases and J 8 bases, leaving 7 bases between the germline ends. The CDR3 sequence is CASSLDGGEAFF. The DNA of the CDR3 is TGTGCCAGCAGCTTAGACGGAGGGGAAGCTTTCTTT.

The chain carries TRBV27 and TRBJ2-3; a weak D match, TRBD2 (7 bases). There are 14 residues in the CDR3. Germline V lookup: CDR1 MNHEY, CDR2 SMNVEV (reference sequence). The germline V and J ends were trimmed by 4 bases and 3 bases, with 11 bases remaining between them. CDR3 DNA sequence: TGTGCCAGCAGTTGGGGGCGGGAGACAGATACGCAGTATTTT. This gives the protein CASSWGRETDTQYF.

The rearrangement links TRBV7-2 to TRBJ1-1; D gene unclear. CDR1 and CDR2 from the germline V gene are SGHTA and FQGNSA. Trimming pared 0 bases from V and 0 bases from J, leaving 5 bases between. The CDR3 has 14 amino acids. The CDR3 bases are TGTGCCAGCAGCTTAGCGTTTATGAACACTGAAGCTTTCTTT. Translated, it gives CASSLAFMNTEAFF.

The chain couples TRBV19 to TRBJ1-3; a weak D match, TRBD1 (5 bases). In germline, CDR1 is LNHDA, CDR2 SQIVND (reference sequence). V was shortened by 4 bases and J by 0 bases, with 13 bases between the two germline ends. This CDR3 contains 16 residues. In DNA, the CDR3 is TGTGCCAGTAGTACCAGTACAGGAAGCTCTGGAAACACCATATATTTT. This sequence encodes CASSTSTGSSGNTIYF.

This chain joins TRBV5-8 and TRBJ2-1, with TRBD2 matching over 9 bases. The V gene's germline CDR1 is SGHTS and CDR2 YDEGEE. This CDR3 spans 16 amino acids. Trimming removed 2 bases from V and 2 bases from J; junction bases left unmatched: 5. The chain's CDR3 is CASSFLASGTYNEQFF. The CDR3, as DNA: TGTGCCAGCAGCTTCCTGGCTAGCGGGACCTACAATGAGCAGTTCTTC.

V and J are TRBV30 and TRBJ2-7; a weak D match, TRBD2 (5 bases). V was cut by 2 bases and J by 1 base, with 12 bases left in between. CDR3 length equals 14 residues. Germline CDR1 reads GTSNPN; CDR2 reads SVGIG (reference sequence). CDR3 loop: CAWSRRTDSYEQYF. The CDR3 region has the DNA TGTGCCTGGAGTAGGCGGACTGATTCCTACGAGCAGTACTTC.

The chain uses TRBV7-9 and TRBJ2-1; 16 bases fit TRBD2. The V gene end was trimmed by 3 bases and the J gene end by 9 bases; junction bases not matched to a gene: 5. The CDR3 extends over 16 amino acids. CDR1 is SEHNR and CDR2 is FQNEAQ in the germline V gene (reference sequence). This CDR3 reads CASSFAGTSGRVEQFF. The CDR3 DNA sequence: TGTGCCAGCAGCTTCGCCGGGACTAGCGGGAGGGTTGAGCAGTTCTTC.

J is TRBJ2-2 and V is TRBV9; TRBD1 matches at 7 bases. After removal of 5 bases from V and 1 base from J, the junction contained 5 bases not matched to a gene. Germline assignment: CDR1 SGDLS and CDR2 YYNGEE. There are 15 residues in the CDR3. The CDR3 DNA sequence: TGTGCCAGCAGTGAACAGGGGCTGAACACCGGGGAGCTGTTTTTT. Its translation: CASSEQGLNTGELFF.

This chain joins TRBV5-4 and TRBJ2-7, with TRBD2 matching over 8 bases. This CDR3 is 13 amino acids long. The germline V gene encodes CDR1 SGHNT and CDR2 YYREEE (reference sequence). V lost 5 bases and J lost 3; bases outside the gene matches: 4. The CDR3 here is CASRPGLGYEQYF. DNA for the CDR3: TGTGCCAGCAGGCCGGGACTAGGCTACGAGCAGTACTTC.

This chain joins TRBV10-1 and TRBJ2-1, with 7 bases aligning to TRBD1. V lost 3 bases, J lost 7 bases, and 6 bases stayed unmatched. This CDR3 region has 14 residues. The V gene's germline CDR1 is WNHNN and CDR2 SYGVQD (reference sequence). CDR3 sequence reads: CASSDRTGVNEQFF. The CDR3 nucleotides are TGCGCCAGCAGTGATAGGACAGGAGTAAATGAGCAGTTCTTC.

This clone has more than one count but fewer than ten. V is TRBV5-3 and J is TRBJ2-3; the D gene is possibly TRBD2 (6 bases). TRBV5-3 is an ORF, with its function uncertain. The CDR3 is made up of 14 amino acids. The chain's CDR3 is CEPMRDRGTDTQYF. The CDR3 region has the DNA TGTGAACCGATGCGGGACCGGGGCACAGATACGCAGTATTTT.

The chain joins TRBV5-1 to TRBJ2-2; 7 bases are shared with TRBD1. Germline V CDR1 and CDR2: SGHRS, YFSETQ. The CDR3 is 15 residues long. V gave up 2 bases and J gave up 6 bases; unmatched junction bases: 7. Written as DNA, the CDR3 is TGCGCCAGCAGCTTCACAGGGGTGGGCGCCGGGGAGCTGTTTTTT. Protein product: CASSFTGVGAGELFF.